This T cell receptor beta chain was sequenced during a study of technical replicates of blood from a handful of donors. This table comes from immunoSEQ multiplex PCR, and its TCRdb copy is limited to in-frame clones, with some not included. The sample records around 64,000 clones, around 93% being singletons. Trimming stripped 0 bases from V and 9 bases from J, with 12 bases between. Germline V gene sequence: CDR1 MNHEY, CDR2 SVGAGI. There are 14 residues in the CDR3. The chain uses TRBV6-5 and TRBJ2-1; D remains unclear. Sequenced sample: PBMCs. The sequence derives from a human donor in good health. Some clones in this sample may be carry-over from other donors' samples. CDR3 bases: TGTGCCAGCAGTTACTCGAATGCTCTCAGTGAGCAGTTCTTC. Translation gives CASSYSNALSEQFF.